This T cell receptor beta chain was sequenced for a study of CD8 T cells in Susac syndrome. The CDR3 loop spans 15 amino acids. The ends lost 5 bases at V and 0 bases at J; junction bases unmatched: 6. The authors sequenced TCR beta from blood CD8+ and CD4+ T cells. TEMRA cells were enriched by FACS, and CD4+ and CD8+ T cells were negatively isolated. RNA, at roughly 0.5 to 1 ug, was reverse transcribed with random hexamers. The immunoSEQ assay covered 54 Vbeta and 13 Jbeta segments for CDR3. TCRdb ran MiXCR on the immunoSEQ multiplex PCR reads and lists one entry per CDR3 protein. The repertoire includes under 250,000 distinct CDR3 sequences, 85% to 95% of them detected once, and around 0.067% sits in the top ten.

This clonotype was obtained from a human donor with multiple sclerosis. V is TRBV12-3 or TRBV12-4 and J is TRBJ2-7, with 8 positions matching TRBD1. Sequencing was done on a sample of CD4+ T cells from PBMCs. The CDR3 bases are TGTGCCAGCAGTCGTACAGGGGGGTCCTCCTACGAGCAGTACTTC. Amino acid sequence: CASSRTGGSSYEQYF.